Below, one T cell receptor beta chain is given with its context. Its target is unknown. This sample was taken from a study of pediatric ulcerative colitis. Rectal tissue came from one to two pinch biopsies taken at colonoscopy. Study observations and caveats: Acute severe colitis showed lower rectal diversity from clonal expansions.

Sequencing depth was up to 500,000 reads per sample. The assay was immunoSEQ multiplex PCR, and TCRdb's table has in-frame clones only and misses some. The sample carries about 22,000 clones, 71% recorded once. Trimming at V came to 2 bases and at J to 0 bases, leaving 12 bases not matched to a gene. The CDR3 consists of 18 residues. The germline V gene has CDR1 SGHRS and CDR2 YFSETQ. The source of this sequence is a boy younger than 18 with severe ulcerative colitis. The gene calls are TRBV5-1 and TRBJ1-1, with 8 bases matching TRBD1. Input material: gut tissue. DNA for the CDR3: TGCGCCAGCAGCTTATTAGGACAGGGTGTTAGCGTGAACACTGAAGCTTTCTTT. This encodes CASSLLGQGVSVNTEAFF.